The sequence of this T cell receptor (beta chain) was determined in a study of blood T cell repertoires in COVID-19. On the study more broadly: T cells, B-cell-depleted T cells, or PBMCs provided the cDNA or gDNA that served as material.

TCRdb keeps only in-frame clones here, not all; method: immunoSEQ multiplex PCR. The sample includes some 54,000 clones, 81% of them seen just once. The germline V gene has CDR1 SGHTA and CDR2 FQGTGA. The CDR3 sequence is 14 residues long. J gave up 8 bases and V 2 bases, and 4 bases lay outside the gene matches. The origin of this receptor is a woman aged 80 or older with COVID-19, enrolled during active disease. The gene calls are TRBV7-3 and TRBJ2-1, with 9 bases matching TRBD2. Sequenced: peripheral blood. CDR3 sequence: CASSLAGGLYEQFF. The CDR3 coding sequence is TGTGCCAGCAGCTTAGCGGGAGGGCTTTATGAGCAGTTCTTC.